This T cell receptor (beta chain) was found in a study of T cells in Graves' hyperthyroidism and ophthalmopathy. Study as a whole: At initial diagnosis, before any treatment had begun, peripheral blood was obtained.

Whole-study findings and limits: Stable hyperthyroidism was told apart from ophthalmopathy by a model built on 13 V-J features. Before onset, by a median of around six months, the model predicted ophthalmopathy.

The investigators amplified TCR beta CDR3 regions from RNA transcripts. Primed by the HTBI set, a first-round RT-PCR was run on the TCR CDR3. TCRdb re-derived calls from the multiplex PCR reads in MiXCR, one entry per CDR3 protein. The table has under 350,000 distinct CDR3 sequences, over 15% seen once. This clonotype was picked up many times. What it binds is unknown. The trim removed 1 base at V and 6 bases at J, leaving 12 bases unmatched. The germline V gene encodes CDR1 SGHTA and CDR2 FQGNSA. The CDR3 contains 17 residues. This sequence originates from a woman in her sixties or seventies with Graves' ophthalmopathy. The V call is TRBV7-2, the J call TRBJ2-7; 10 bases line up with TRBD1. Sequencing input: blood. This CDR3 is CASSLVSSGTGDGEQYF. The CDR3 DNA reads as TGTGCCAGCAGCTTAGTGTCTTCGGGGACAGGGGATGGCGAGCAGTACTTC.